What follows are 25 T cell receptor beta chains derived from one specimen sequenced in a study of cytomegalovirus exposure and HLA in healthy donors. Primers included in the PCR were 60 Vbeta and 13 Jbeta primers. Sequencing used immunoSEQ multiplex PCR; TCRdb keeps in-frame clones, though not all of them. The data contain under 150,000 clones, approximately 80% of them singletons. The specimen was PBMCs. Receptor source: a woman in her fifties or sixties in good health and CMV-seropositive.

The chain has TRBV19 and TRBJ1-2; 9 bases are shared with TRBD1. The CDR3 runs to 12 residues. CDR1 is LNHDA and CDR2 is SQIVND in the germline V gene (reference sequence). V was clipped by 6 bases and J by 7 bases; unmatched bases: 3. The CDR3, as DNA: TGTGCCAGTAGCGTGGACAGGGGTGGCTACACCTTC. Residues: CASSVDRGGYTF.

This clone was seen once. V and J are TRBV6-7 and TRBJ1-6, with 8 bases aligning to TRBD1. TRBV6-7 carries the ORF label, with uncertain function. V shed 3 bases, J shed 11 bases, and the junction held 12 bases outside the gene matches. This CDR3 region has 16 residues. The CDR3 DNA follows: TGTGCCAGCAGTTATTACGGACAGGGTATATCAACACCCCTCCACTTT. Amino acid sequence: CASSYYGQGISTPLHF.

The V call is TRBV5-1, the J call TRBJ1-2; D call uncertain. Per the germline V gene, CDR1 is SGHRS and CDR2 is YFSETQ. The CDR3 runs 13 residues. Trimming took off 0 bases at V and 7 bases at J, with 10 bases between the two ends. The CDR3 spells CASSLESESGYTF. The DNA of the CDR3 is TGCGCCAGCAGCTTGGAGTCAGAAAGTGGCTACACCTTC.

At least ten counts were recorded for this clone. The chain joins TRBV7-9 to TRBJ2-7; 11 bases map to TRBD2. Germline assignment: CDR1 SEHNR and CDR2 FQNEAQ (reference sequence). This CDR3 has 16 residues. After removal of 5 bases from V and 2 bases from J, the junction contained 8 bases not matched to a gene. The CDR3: CASSALAGEIPYEQYF. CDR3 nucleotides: TGTGCCAGCAGCGCACTAGCGGGGGAGATCCCCTACGAGCAGTACTTC.

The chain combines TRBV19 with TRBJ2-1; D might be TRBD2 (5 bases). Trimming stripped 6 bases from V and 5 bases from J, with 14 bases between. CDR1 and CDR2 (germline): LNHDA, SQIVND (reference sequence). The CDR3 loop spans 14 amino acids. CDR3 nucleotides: TGTGCCAGTAGGGCCCTCCGGGAAGACAATGAGCAGTTCTTC. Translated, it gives CASRALREDNEQFF.

Here the CDR3 DNA reads TGCGCCAGCAGTGAGATGCGGAGGGGACGGGCTTTCTTT. Encoded protein: CASSEMRRGRAFF. The chain carries TRBV10-1 and TRBJ1-1, with a weak D call TRBD1 (5 bases). Deletions cut 2 bases from V and 11 bases from J, with 15 bases between. There are 13 residues in the CDR3. CDR1 WNHNN and CDR2 SYGVQD come from the germline V gene (reference sequence).

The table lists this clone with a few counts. This chain's CDR3 is CASSPHRGEETQYF. CDR3 nucleotide sequence: TGCGCCAGCAGCCCCCACAGGGGGGAAGAGACCCAGTACTTC. This sequence joins TRBV5-1 and TRBJ2-5, with 8 bases lining up with TRBD1. CDR3 length equals 14 residues. Per germline, CDR1 SGHRS and CDR2 YFSETQ. Trimming took 4 bases from V and 3 from J; bases not matched to a gene: 5.

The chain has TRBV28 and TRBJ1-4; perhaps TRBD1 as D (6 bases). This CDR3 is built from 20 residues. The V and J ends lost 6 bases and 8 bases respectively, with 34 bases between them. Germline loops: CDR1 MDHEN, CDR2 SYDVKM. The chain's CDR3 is CASRSFLRGATGPRGEKLFF. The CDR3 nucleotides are TGTGCCAGCAGAAGTTTCCTGCGGGGGGCCACAGGCCCGAGGGGGGAAAAACTGTTTTTT. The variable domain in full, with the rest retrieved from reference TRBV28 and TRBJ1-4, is DVKVTQSSRYLVKRTGEKVFLECVQDMDHENMFWYRQDPGLGLRLIYFSYDVKMKEKGDIPEGYSVSREKKERFSLILESASTNQTSMYLCASRSFLRGATGPRGEKLFFGSGTQLSVL.

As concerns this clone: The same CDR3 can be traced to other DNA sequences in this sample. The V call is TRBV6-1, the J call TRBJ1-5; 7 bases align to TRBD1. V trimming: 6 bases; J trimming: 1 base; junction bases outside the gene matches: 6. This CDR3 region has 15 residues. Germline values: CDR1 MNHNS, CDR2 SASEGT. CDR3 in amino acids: CASRFDRASNQPQHF. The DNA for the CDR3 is TGTGCCAGCAGGTTCGACAGGGCGAGCAATCAGCCCCAGCATTTT.

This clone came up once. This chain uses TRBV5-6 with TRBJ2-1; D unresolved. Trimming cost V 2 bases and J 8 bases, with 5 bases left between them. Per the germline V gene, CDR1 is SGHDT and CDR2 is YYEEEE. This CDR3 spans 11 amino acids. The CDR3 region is CASSFSDEQFF. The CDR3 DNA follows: TGTGCCAGCAGCTTTTCTGATGAGCAGTTCTTC.

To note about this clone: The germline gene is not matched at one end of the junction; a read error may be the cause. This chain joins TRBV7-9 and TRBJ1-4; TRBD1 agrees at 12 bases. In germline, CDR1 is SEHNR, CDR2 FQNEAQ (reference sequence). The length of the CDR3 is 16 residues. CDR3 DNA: TGTTCCAGCAGTGTGGGACAGGGGGCTTGGGATGAAAAACTGTTTTTT. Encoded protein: CSSSVGQGAWDEKLFF.

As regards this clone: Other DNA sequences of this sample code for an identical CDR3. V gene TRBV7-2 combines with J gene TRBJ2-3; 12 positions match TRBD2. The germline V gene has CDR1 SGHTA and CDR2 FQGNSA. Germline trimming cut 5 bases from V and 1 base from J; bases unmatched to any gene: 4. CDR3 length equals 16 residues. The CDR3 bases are TGTGCCAGCAGCCCCCGACTAGCGGGGGGCACAGATACGCAGTATTTT. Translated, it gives CASSPRLAGGTDTQYF.

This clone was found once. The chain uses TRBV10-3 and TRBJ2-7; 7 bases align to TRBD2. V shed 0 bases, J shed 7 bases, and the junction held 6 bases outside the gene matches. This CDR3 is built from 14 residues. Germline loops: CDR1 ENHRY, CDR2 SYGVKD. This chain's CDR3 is CAISESILANEQYF. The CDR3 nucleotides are TGTGCCATCAGTGAGTCGATACTAGCGAATGAGCAGTACTTC.

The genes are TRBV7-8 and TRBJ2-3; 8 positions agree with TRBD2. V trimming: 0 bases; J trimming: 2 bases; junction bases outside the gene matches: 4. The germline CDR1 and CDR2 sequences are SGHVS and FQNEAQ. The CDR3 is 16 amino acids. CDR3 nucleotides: TGTGCCAGCAGCTTAGCGGGGCGGGGGGTCACAGATACGCAGTATTTT. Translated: CASSLAGRGVTDTQYF. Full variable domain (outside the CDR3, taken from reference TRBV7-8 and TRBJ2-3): GAGVSQSPRYKVAKRGQDVALRCDPISGHVSLFWYQQALGQGPEFLTYFQNEAQLDKSGLPSDRFFAERPEGSVSTLKIQRTQQEDSAVYLCASSLAGRGVTDTQYFGPGTRLTVL.

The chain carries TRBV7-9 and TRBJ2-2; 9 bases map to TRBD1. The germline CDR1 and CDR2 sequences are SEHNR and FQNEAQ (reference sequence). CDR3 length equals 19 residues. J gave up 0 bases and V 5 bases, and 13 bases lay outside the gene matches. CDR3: CASSLTGTGLSSNTGELFF. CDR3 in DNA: TGTGCCAGCAGCCTGACCGGGACAGGGCTCTCTTCGAACACCGGGGAGCTGTTTTTT.

The CDR3 DNA is TGTGCTAGTGGTTTCCCAGGGACTAGCGGGGGGCCCGCAAATGAGCAGTTCTTC. This sequence encodes CASGFPGTSGGPANEQFF. The rearrangement uses TRBV12-5 and TRBJ2-1; 15 bases are shared with TRBD2. Germline V gene sequence: CDR1 LGHNT, CDR2 FRNRAP. V lost 3 bases, J lost 7 bases, and 10 bases stayed unmatched. The CDR3 is 18 residues long.

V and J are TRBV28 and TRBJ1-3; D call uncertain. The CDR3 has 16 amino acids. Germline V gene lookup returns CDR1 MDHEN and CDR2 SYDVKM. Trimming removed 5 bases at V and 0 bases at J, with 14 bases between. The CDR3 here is CASSMIPGLSGNTIYF. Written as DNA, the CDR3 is TGTGCCAGCAGTATGATACCGGGTCTCTCTGGAAACACCATATATTTT.

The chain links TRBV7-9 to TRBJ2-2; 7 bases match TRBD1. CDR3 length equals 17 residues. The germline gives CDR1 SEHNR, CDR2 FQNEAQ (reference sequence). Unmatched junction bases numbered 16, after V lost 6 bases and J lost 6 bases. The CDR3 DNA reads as TGTGCCAGCAGTCCTGGGGGAATCTTACAGGGGTCCGGGGAGCTGTTTTTT. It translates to CASSPGGILQGSGELFF.

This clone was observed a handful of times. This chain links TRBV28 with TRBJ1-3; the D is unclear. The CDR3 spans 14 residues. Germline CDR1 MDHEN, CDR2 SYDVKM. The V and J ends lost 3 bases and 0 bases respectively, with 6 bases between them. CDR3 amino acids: CASSFMSSGNTIYF. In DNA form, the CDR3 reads TGTGCCAGCAGTTTCATGTCCTCTGGAAACACCATATATTTT.

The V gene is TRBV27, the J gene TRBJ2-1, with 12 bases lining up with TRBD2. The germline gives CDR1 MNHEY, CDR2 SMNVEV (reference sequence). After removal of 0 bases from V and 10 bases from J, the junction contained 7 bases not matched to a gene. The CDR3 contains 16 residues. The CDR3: CASSLSPSGGAPEQFF. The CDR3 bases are TGTGCCAGCAGTTTATCGCCTAGCGGGGGGGCACCAGAGCAGTTCTTC.

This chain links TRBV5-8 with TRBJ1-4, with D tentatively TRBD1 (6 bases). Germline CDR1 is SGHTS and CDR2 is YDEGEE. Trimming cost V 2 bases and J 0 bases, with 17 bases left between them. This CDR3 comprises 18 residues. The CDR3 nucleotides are TGTGCCAGCAGCTTTAACATGGGACAACACCCAACTAATGAAAAACTGTTTTTT. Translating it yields CASSFNMGQHPTNEKLFF.

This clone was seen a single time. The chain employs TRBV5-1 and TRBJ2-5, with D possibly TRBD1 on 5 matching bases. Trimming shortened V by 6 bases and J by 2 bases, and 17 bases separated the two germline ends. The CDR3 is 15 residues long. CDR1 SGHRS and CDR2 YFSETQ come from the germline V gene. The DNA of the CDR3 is TGCGCCAGCAACCCCCTGACAGAAAGACAAGAGACCCAGTACTTC. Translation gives CASNPLTERQETQYF.

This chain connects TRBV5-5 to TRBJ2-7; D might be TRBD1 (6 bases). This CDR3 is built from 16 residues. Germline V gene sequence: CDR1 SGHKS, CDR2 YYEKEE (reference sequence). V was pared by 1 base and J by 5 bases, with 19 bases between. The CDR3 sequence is CASSLMYRVDENEQYF. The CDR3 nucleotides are TGTGCCAGCAGCTTGATGTACAGGGTGGATGAGAACGAGCAGTACTTC.

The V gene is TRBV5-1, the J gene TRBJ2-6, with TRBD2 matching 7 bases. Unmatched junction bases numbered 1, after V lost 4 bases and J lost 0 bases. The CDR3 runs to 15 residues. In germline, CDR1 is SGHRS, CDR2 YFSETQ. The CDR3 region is CASSGGVSGANVLTF. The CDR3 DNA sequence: TGCGCCAGCAGCGGGGGGGTCTCTGGGGCCAACGTCCTGACTTTC.

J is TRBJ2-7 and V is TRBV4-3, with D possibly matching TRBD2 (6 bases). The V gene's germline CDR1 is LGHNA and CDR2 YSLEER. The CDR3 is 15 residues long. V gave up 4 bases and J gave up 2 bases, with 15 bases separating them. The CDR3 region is CASSPGTLGAYEQYF. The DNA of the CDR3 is TGCGCCAGCAGCCCCGGGACTTTGGGAGCCTACGAGCAGTACTTC.